This T cell receptor (beta chain) was obtained from a study of cytomegalovirus exposure and HLA in healthy donors (dated by TCRdb to the late 2010s). About the study as a whole: An earlier analysis of roughly 500 of the donors reported about 280 Gb of sequence data and around 100 million unique TCR beta sequences obtained from some 170 million T cells. Roughly 310 gigabases of sequencing data and approximately 85 million unique TCR sequences were included in an early release covering around 600 HLA-typed donors. Of the approximately 400 genotyped donors, roughly 76% were placed in the genetic ancestry cluster associated with self-reported Caucasian donors. The study aimed to test whether cataloging public T cell receptors could reveal signatures of past pathogen exposure. Using immunosequencing, the study profiled T cell repertoires from about 620 subjects and related those repertoires to cytomegalovirus serostatus. Besides the first cohort of around 700 subjects, a separate validation cohort made up of 95 to 150 different subjects was used. High-throughput TCR immunosequencing, statistical association of individual TCRs with disease status, and machine learning were combined to predict cytomegalovirus infection status. In a later analysis, previously published TCR beta repertoires from several hundred donors were re-analyzed and high-resolution HLA genotyping was added so that TCR occurrence patterns could be studied. The later analysis used no new phenotypic data to find candidate immune exposures, relying instead on TCR beta sequences and their occurrence across donors. To decide whether each TCR beta V gene segment behaved as functional or pseudogenic, an earlier analysis of some 540 of the donors relied on high-throughput TCR beta sequencing. Donor age, sex, ethnicity and CMV serostatus were collected together with the repertoire data. A later genetic analysis took genome-wide SNP genotypes for about 65% of the roughly 670 donors and used that subset as a discovery cohort. All discovery cohort repertoires had been generated on a single sequencing platform. HLA typing included class I and class II loci at four-digit resolution. Typing coverage differed by locus: A, B, C, DRB1 and DQB1 were typed in about 620-640 donors, DQA1 in about 550, DPA1 in around 610, and DPB1 in roughly 450. Roughly five DR-DQ haplotypes were handled as single units for association and clustering because linkage in the cohort was strong. Among roughly 370 genotyped donors of the cohort, an average of around 240,000 unique TCR beta nucleotide sequences were sequenced per donor, about a sixth of them non-productive.

With regard to this clone: This clone's antigen is unknown. No base quality values were provided; no much bigger clone lies one nucleotide off.

Library preparation was by the immunoSEQ multiplex PCR assay. For the multiplex PCR, a mixture combining 60 forward primers for TCR Vbeta segments and 13 reverse primers for TCR Jbeta segments was used. A multiplex PCR assay on genomic DNA amplified the CDR3 region of rearranged TCR beta genes. Amplified TCR beta libraries were sequenced as 87-base-pair reads on the Illumina HiSeq System. On the study's bioinformatics: A later analysis tallied 80 million to 95 million unique TCR beta chains across the 660 or so repertoires, and approximately 12 million of those chains were shared by two or more donors. To remove PCR and sequencing errors, raw reads were error-corrected and collapsed into unique sequences using a nearest-neighbor algorithm that merged closely related sequences. To assign V, D and J gene segments, CDR3 sequences were aligned to IMGT reference sequences. Each retained sequence needed at least a six-nucleotide match to both a V gene segment and a J gene segment. A rearrangement counted as productive if the CDR3 had no stop codons and remained in frame with V and J, and every other rearrangement counted as non-productive. CDR3 was defined by IMGT convention, running from the second conserved V-encoded cysteine to the conserved J-encoded phenylalanine. Sequences without an unambiguous match to a single V gene segment were excluded from the earlier analysis of 450 to 750 of the donors. In an earlier analysis of roughly 500 of the donors, V segments were called functional above 56.7% productive rearrangements and were called segregating when the between-donor standard deviation exceeded 5%. To diagnose cytomegalovirus status from the catalog of TCR beta chain sequences, a statistical classification framework was built. V and J gene assignment, in a later analysis, came from comparing TCR nucleotide sequences with IMGT/GENE-DB human TR gene sequences. Using the TCRdist pipeline, a later analysis assigned CDR3 sequences along with most-parsimonious VDJ recombination scenarios. In a later analysis, each TCR beta chain was defined by its CDR3 amino acid sequence together with its V-gene family, and reads without a unique V-gene family were excluded. To address suspected cross-contamination and a sequencing artifact, a later analysis removed around 590 highly shared, low-generation-probability nucleotide sequences. In a later analysis, a clonal expansion index for each public chain was calculated from normalized within-repertoire ranks of inferred template counts. Generation probabilities in a later analysis came from a VDJ recombination model fitted to out-of-frame rearrangements, and those results were checked against IGoR. A later analysis scored TCR-TCR, TCR-HLA and TCR-CMV co-occurrence with hypergeometric tests, applying a repertoire-size bias correction to TCR pairs. A later analysis estimated false discovery rates by permuting HLA or CMV assignments 20 times. A later analysis grouped co-occurring TCRs with DBSCAN, adding TCRdist sequence similarity when clustering within HLA-allele-positive subsets. Repertoires with fewer than 30,000 or more than 120,000 public chains, plus five repertoires with anomalous nucleotide sharing, were excluded from co-occurrence clustering. Drawn from immuneACCESS, this table holds only the in-frame rearrangements with V and J called that TCRdb kept. Clones are partly lost; checked studies trace under half to an unresolved V gene and leave the rest unexplained. V and J calls and clone size are copied from that table; D and trimming were computed from the DNA. The sample table lists 200,000 to 250,000 clones, almost 70% of them with a count of one. The ten top clones hold 2.5% to 3% of the sample.

Study-wide conclusions, independent of this receptor: According to a later genetic analysis, donors in an Asian-associated ancestry cluster had fewer N-insertions in productive TCRs than the roughly 700-donor mean. According to a later analysis, most CMV-associated TCR beta chains appeared to be HLA-restricted, and the HLA associations seemed to be driven largely by CMV exposure. Because HLA typing was unavailable for some donors at each locus, only the typed subset was used in association tests. When HLA alleles, especially DR and DQ, strongly co-occurred, TCR associations were difficult to assign to individual alleles. Presence/absence analyses assumed roughly uniform sequencing depth across donors, an assumption that may not hold. A further reported finding was that TCR beta sequences accurately predicted the HLA-A and HLA-B alleles for most subjects in the first cohort. Because counts were too low, about 15 rarely observed V segments, including chromosome 9 orphons, were left out of the earlier analysis of approximately 500 of the donors. According to a later analysis, TCR association rates differed among HLA loci, with DRB1 alleles showing the most associated TCRs and HLA-C alleles showing the fewest. A cluster of highly shared sequence variants was judged likely to be a technical artifact of the sequencing pipeline. The only immune exposure information available for the cohort was CMV serostatus. Across donors, most TCR sequences were observed very rarely, whereas some public TCRs were present in many individuals. Only TCR beta chains were sequenced in this cohort, and the absence of alpha or paired-chain data limited detectable features. A few of the identified cytomegalovirus-associated TCR beta chains were confirmed in vitro to be specific for cytomegalovirus antigens. In a later analysis, some 18,000 TCR beta sequences were associated with specific HLA alleles at a false discovery rate of 0.05. In a later genetic analysis, a missense DCLRE1C variant was associated with V-gene and J-gene trimming of TCR beta chains, and the association was replicated in an independent cohort. A later analysis reported that several top co-occurrence clusters appeared linked to parvovirus B19, influenza, CMV and Epstein-Barr virus. Linkage disequilibrium might explain the correlated functional status among segregating V segments, but an unknown experimental factor could not be ruled out. In both the original and validation cohorts, the classifier was reported to diagnose cytomegalovirus status with high specificity and sensitivity. Compared with equally common non-associated chains, HLA-associated TCR beta chains in a later analysis were more clonally expanded and had lower generation probabilities. In the study, 150 to 200 TCR beta chains were listed as associated with cytomegalovirus. The authors suggested that the approach could potentially be extended to other disease states and immunological phenotypes. In an earlier analysis of about 540 of the donors, most TCR beta V segments were observed in productive rearrangements about 90% or about 30% of the time, broadly matching IMGT annotations.

The cohort comprised some 680 healthy bone marrow donors. At the time of sampling, all cohort members were nominally healthy, though unrecorded immune exposures were likely present. The donor tested CMV seropositive, placing the donor among the 289 seropositive members of the cohort. A peripheral blood sample was provided by each donor, and peripheral blood mononuclear cells were used for TCR beta sequencing. Genomic DNA was extracted from the blood cell samples with the Qiagen DNeasy Blood Extraction Kit. The clonotype originates from a man between 40 and 49 years old in good health and CMV-seropositive. Sequencing used PBMCs.

DNA sequence: TGTGCCAGCAGCTTAGAGAGCTCCTATAATTCACCCCTCCACTTT. It translates as CASSLESSYNSPLHF. The V and J genes are TRBV6-1 and TRBJ1-6, with an unclear D gene assignment. The CDR3, cysteine through phenylalanine, is 15 amino acids long. The read is trimmed to its CDR3 DNA, 45 bases read in frame from base 1. V and J lose 6 bases and 0 bases, and a span of 9 bases separates them. Taken from the germline V gene, the CDR1 and CDR2 loops are MNHNS and SASEGT.